Shown below are 8 T cell receptor beta chains from a single sample sequenced in a study of shared clonotypes between healthy human individuals. CD45RO negativity and positive selection for CCR7 defined naive CD8 cells, a population that excluded terminally differentiated effector memory CD45RA+ cells. Sequencing was performed with immunoSEQ multiplex PCR; in TCRdb, only in-frame clones are kept and a portion is missing. The sample yields a few million clones, roughly 93% seen once. Sequenced material: naive CD8+ T cells from PBMCs. These receptors originate from a man younger than 35 in good health. Some clones in this sample may be carry-over from other donors' samples.

The chain recombines TRBV6-5 with TRBJ2-7; D may correspond to TRBD1 or TRBD2 (7 bases each). Germline V gene lookup returns CDR1 MNHEY and CDR2 SVGAGI. The CDR3 loop spans 15 amino acids. Trimming removed 5 bases at V and 1 base at J, with 15 bases between. CDR3 nucleotides: TGTGCCAGCAGTCCCTCCAGGGGGGGATCCTACGAGCAGTACTTC. Translation gives CASSPSRGGSYEQYF.

This chain connects TRBV7-2 to TRBJ1-5; 8 bases fit TRBD1. Germline CDR1 SGHTA, CDR2 FQGNSA. The CDR3 loop spans 15 amino acids. V lost 3 bases and J lost 3; bases outside the gene matches: 4. CDR3 nucleotide sequence: TGTGCCAGCAGCTTGGGACAGGCCTACAATCAGCCCCAGCATTTT. Translated: CASSLGQAYNQPQHF.

The rearrangement uses TRBV5-8 and TRBJ2-2; weak D call: TRBD2 (5 bases). The CDR3 runs to 13 residues. Trimming pared 3 bases from V and 6 bases from J, leaving 9 bases between. Germline lookup yields CDR1 SGHTS and CDR2 YDEGEE. This CDR3 reads CASSSGLAGELFF. As DNA, the CDR3 is TGTGCCAGCAGCTCCGGACTGGCCGGGGAGCTGTTTTTT.

The V call is TRBV5-8, the J call TRBJ2-7; tentatively, D is TRBD2 (6 bases). CDR3 size: 12 residues. V lost 2 bases, J lost 7 bases, and 10 bases lay in between. CDR1 SGHTS and CDR2 YDEGEE come from the germline V gene. The CDR3: CASSFGGGEQYF. The DNA for the CDR3 is TGTGCCAGCAGCTTTGGTGGAGGGGAGCAGTACTTC.

The chain couples TRBV19 to TRBJ2-1; 13 bases agree with TRBD2. This CDR3 is built from 15 residues. Trimming took 6 bases from V and 8 from J; bases not matched to a gene: 7. Per germline, CDR1 LNHDA and CDR2 SQIVND (reference sequence). DNA for the CDR3: TGTGCCAGTAGGACTGGGACTAGCGGGACAGATGAGCAGTTCTTC. Its protein product is CASRTGTSGTDEQFF.

The chain carries TRBV29-1 and TRBJ2-7, with no clear D. With 7 bases removed from V and 4 bases from J, the gap between germline ends came to 23 bases. Germline CDR1 and CDR2: SQVTM and ANQGSEA. There are 15 residues in the CDR3. CDR3 amino acids: CSASVSSATIYEQYF. Written as DNA, the CDR3 is TGCAGCGCCTCTGTATCCAGCGCAACGATTTACGAGCAGTACTTC.

On this clone itself: The same CDR3 can be traced to other DNA sequences in this sample. This chain uses TRBV6-5 with TRBJ2-7; possibly TRBD1 or TRBD2 for D (7 bases each). The CDR3 is made up of 15 amino acids. Trimming removed 0 bases at V and 1 base at J, with 10 bases between. Germline values: CDR1 MNHEY, CDR2 SVGAGI. This chain's CDR3 is CASSYSQGGSYEQYF. The CDR3, as DNA: TGTGCCAGCAGTTACTCGCAGGGGGGGTCCTACGAGCAGTACTTC.

This sequence joins TRBV11-2 and TRBJ2-7, with D possibly TRBD2 on 5 matching bases. Trimming stripped 2 bases from V and 0 bases from J, with 11 bases between. In germline, CDR1 is SGHAT, CDR2 FQNNGV. This CDR3 comprises 15 residues. DNA of the CDR3: TGTGCCAGCAGCTTAAGGACTGTGAGCTCCTACGAGCAGTACTTC. Protein: CASSLRTVSSYEQYF.